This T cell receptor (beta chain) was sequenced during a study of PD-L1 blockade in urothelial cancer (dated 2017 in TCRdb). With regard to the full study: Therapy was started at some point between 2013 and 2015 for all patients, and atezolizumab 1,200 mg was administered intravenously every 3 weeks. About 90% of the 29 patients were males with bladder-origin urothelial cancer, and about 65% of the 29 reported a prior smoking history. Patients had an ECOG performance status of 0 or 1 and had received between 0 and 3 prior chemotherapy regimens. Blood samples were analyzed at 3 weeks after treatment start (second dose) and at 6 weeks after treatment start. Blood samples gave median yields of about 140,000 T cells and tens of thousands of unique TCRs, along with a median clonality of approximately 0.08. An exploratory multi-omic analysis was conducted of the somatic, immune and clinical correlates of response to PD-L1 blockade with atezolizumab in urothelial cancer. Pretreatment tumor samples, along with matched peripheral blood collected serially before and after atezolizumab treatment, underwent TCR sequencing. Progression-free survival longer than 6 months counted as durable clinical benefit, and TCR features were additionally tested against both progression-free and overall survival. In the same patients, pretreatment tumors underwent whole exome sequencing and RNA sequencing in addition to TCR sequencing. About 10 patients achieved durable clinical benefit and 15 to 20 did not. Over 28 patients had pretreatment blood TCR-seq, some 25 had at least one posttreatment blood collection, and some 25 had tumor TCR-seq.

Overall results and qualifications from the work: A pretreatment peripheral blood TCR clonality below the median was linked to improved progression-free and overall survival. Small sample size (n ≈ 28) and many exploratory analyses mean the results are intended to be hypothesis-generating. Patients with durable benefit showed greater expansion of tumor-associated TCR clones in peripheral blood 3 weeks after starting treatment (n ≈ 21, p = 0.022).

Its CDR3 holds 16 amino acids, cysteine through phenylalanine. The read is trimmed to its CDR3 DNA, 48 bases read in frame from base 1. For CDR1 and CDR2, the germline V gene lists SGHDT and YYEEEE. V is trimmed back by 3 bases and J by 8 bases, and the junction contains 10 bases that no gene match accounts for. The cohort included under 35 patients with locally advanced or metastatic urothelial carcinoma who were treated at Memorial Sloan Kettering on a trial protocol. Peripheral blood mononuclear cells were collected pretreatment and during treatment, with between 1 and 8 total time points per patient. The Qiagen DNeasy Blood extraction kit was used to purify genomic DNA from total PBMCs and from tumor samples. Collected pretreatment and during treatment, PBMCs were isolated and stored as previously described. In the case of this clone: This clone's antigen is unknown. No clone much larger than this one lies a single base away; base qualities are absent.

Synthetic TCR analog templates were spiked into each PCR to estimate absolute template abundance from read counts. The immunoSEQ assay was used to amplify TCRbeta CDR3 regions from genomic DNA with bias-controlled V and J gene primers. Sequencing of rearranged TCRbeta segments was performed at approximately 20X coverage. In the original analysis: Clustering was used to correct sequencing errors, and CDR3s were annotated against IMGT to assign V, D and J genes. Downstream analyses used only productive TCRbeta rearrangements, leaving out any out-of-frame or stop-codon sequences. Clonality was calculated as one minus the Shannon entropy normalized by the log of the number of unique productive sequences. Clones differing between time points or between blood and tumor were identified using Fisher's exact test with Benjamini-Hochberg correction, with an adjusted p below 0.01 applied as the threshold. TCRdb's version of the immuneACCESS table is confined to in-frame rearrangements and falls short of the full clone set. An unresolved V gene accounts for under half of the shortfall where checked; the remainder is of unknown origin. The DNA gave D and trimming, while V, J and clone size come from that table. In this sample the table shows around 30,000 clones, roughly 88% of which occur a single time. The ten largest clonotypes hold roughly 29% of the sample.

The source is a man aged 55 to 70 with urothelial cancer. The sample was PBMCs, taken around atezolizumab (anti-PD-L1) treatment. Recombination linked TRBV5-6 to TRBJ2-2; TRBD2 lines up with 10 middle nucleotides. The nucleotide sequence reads TGTGCCAGCAGCTGGAAAAGCGGGAGGGCGTCGGGGGAGCTGTTTTTT. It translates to CASSWKSGRASGELFF.